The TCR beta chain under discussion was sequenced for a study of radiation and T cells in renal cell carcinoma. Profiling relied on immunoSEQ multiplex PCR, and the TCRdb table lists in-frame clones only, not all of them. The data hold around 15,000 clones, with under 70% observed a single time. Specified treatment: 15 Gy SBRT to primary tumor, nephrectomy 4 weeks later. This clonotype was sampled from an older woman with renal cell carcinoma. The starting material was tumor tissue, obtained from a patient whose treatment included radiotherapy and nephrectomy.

The CDR3 spells CASRIRLAGGPTQYF. CDR3 nucleotides: TGTGCCAGCAGGATACGACTAGCGGGGGGCCCAACGCAGTATTTT. V usage is TRBV6-5 and J usage is TRBJ2-3; 13 nucleotides match TRBD2. The CDR3 runs to 15 residues. Per the germline V gene, CDR1 is MNHEY and CDR2 is SVGAGI. Losses at the gene ends were 6 bases for V and 9 bases for J; bases not matched to a gene: 9.